The 20 T cell receptor beta chains listed next were all sequenced from one sample in a study of cytomegalovirus exposure and HLA in healthy donors. The primer mix had 60 Vbeta and 13 Jbeta primers. Measured with immunoSEQ multiplex PCR; TCRdb has only the in-frame clones, and not every one. This table holds 150,000 to 200,000 clones, about three quarters found once. The sample was PBMCs. The receptor set was obtained from a woman in her thirties or forties in good health and CMV-seronegative.

This clone was seen a few times. The CDR3 coding sequence is TGTGCCAGCAGCTTAGAGAGTAGCTTAATCGGGGAGCTGTTTTTT. Amino acid sequence: CASSLESSLIGELFF. V and J are TRBV7-2 and TRBJ2-2; D gene uncertain. The CDR3 has 15 residues. CDR1 and CDR2 (germline): SGHTA, FQGNSA. Trimming left V 1 base short and J 7 bases short, with 13 bases between.

This chain uses TRBV28 with TRBJ2-7, with D perhaps matching TRBD2 (5 bases). V lost 5 bases and J lost 5, with 19 bases in between. The germline V gene encodes CDR1 MDHEN and CDR2 SYDVKM. The CDR3 has 15 amino acids. As DNA, the CDR3 is TGTGCCAGCAGTCCAACGGCCTTCGGGGTGGACGAGCAGTACGTC. It encodes CASSPTAFGVDEQYV.

The genes are TRBV5-1 and TRBJ2-5; TRBD1 agrees at 12 bases. CDR1 SGHRS and CDR2 YFSETQ come from the germline V gene. The CDR3 consists of 16 residues. Trimming took 4 bases from V and 5 from J; bases not matched to a gene: 9. The CDR3 coding sequence is TGCGCCAGCAGCCCCGGGACAGGGGGCGGTGTGGAGACCCAGTACTTC. This sequence encodes CASSPGTGGGVETQYF. Complete variable domain (other parts from reference TRBV5-1 and TRBJ2-5): KAGVTQTPRYLIKTRGQQVTLSCSPISGHRSVSWYQQTPGQGLQFLFEYFSETQRNKGNFPGRFSGRQFSNSRSEMNVSTLELGDSALYLCASSPGTGGGVETQYFGPGTRLLVL.

The chain has TRBV19 and TRBJ1-5; perhaps TRBD1 as D (6 bases). The germline V gene has CDR1 LNHDA and CDR2 SQIVND (reference sequence). V gave up 8 bases and J gave up 5 bases, with 19 bases separating them. CDR3 size: 15 residues. The CDR3 sequence is CASSATGQRDQPQHF. The CDR3 coding sequence is TGTGCCAGTTCAGCCACAGGGCAGAGGGATCAGCCCCAGCATTTT.

This chain connects TRBV7-2 to TRBJ2-3; a weak D match, TRBD2 (5 bases). CDR1 SGHTA and CDR2 FQGNSA come from the germline V gene. This CDR3 has 14 residues. Deletions cut 1 base from V and 5 bases from J, with 10 bases between. In nucleotides, the CDR3 is TGTGCCAGCAGCTTAGTTAAAGCGGTAGATACGCAGTATTTT. Its protein product is CASSLVKAVDTQYF.

The chain couples TRBV5-4 to TRBJ2-1; D is perhaps TRBD1 (6 bases). The V gene lost 1 base and the J gene lost 10 bases, with 15 bases spanning the gap. There are 14 residues in the CDR3. Per the germline V gene, CDR1 is SGHNT and CDR2 is YYREEE (reference sequence). The CDR3 here is CASSLKQGLREQFF. Written as DNA, the CDR3 is TGTGCCAGCAGCTTGAAGCAGGGGCTTAGAGAGCAGTTCTTC.

The chain couples TRBV27 to TRBJ1-2; D call uncertain. Germline loops: CDR1 MNHEY, CDR2 SMNVEV (reference sequence). The CDR3 is 15 amino acids. Trimming stripped 3 bases from V and 2 bases from J, with 13 bases between. The CDR3 region is CASSLFGDTNYGYTF. The CDR3 nucleotides read TGTGCCAGCAGTTTGTTCGGGGATACCAACTATGGCTACACCTTC.

J is TRBJ1-1 and V is TRBV19; D remains ambiguous. The germline V gene has CDR1 LNHDA and CDR2 SQIVND (reference sequence). The length of the CDR3 is 12 residues. Deletions cut 5 bases from V and 0 bases from J, with 4 bases between. In nucleotides, the CDR3 is TGTGCCAGTAGTGAGTTGAACACTGAAGCTTTCTTT. Its protein product is CASSELNTEAFF.

This rearrangement joins TRBV6-1 to TRBJ2-3; unclear D gene. The CDR3 extends over 14 amino acids. Trimming stripped 2 bases from V and 0 bases from J, with 6 bases between. From germline, CDR1 is MNHNS and CDR2 SASEGT. DNA for the CDR3: TGTGCCAGCAGTGAAAGCTATAGCACAGATACGCAGTATTTT. It codes for CASSESYSTDTQYF.

The chain recombines TRBV7-3 with TRBJ2-3; 7 bases are a match to TRBD2. CDR3 length: 15 residues. CDR1 and CDR2 (germline): SGHTA, FQGTGA. Unmatched junction bases numbered 5, after V lost 5 bases and J lost 0 bases. The CDR3: CASSEPSGSTDTQYF. CDR3 bases: TGTGCCAGCAGCGAGCCTAGCGGTAGCACAGATACGCAGTATTTT.

This chain uses TRBV5-4 with TRBJ2-1; 11 bases fit TRBD2. This CDR3 region has 16 residues. CDR1 and CDR2 from the germline V gene are SGHNT and YYREEE (reference sequence). Trimming cost V 3 bases and J 3 bases; bases outside gene matches: 5. The CDR3 sequence is CASSWVGTSGYNEQFF. CDR3 DNA sequence: TGTGCCAGCAGCTGGGTCGGGACTAGCGGCTACAATGAGCAGTTCTTC.

This rearrangement joins TRBV7-3 to TRBJ2-1; 11 bases align to TRBD2. The CDR3 contains 18 residues. Losses at the gene ends were 1 base for V and 4 bases for J; bases not matched to a gene: 9. Germline values: CDR1 SGHTA, CDR2 FQGTGA. The CDR3 loop is CASSLRGLAGGSYNEQFF. CDR3 coding DNA: TGTGCCAGCAGCTTAAGAGGGCTAGCGGGAGGATCATACAATGAGCAGTTCTTC.

This clone has more than one count but fewer than ten. The chain recombines TRBV6-5 with TRBJ1-5; 7 nucleotides agree with TRBD1. V lost 10 bases, J lost 4 bases, and 13 bases stayed unmatched. The CDR3 spans 15 residues. Germline V gives CDR1 MNHEY, CDR2 SVGAGI. The CDR3 sequence is CATKLGDRVNQPQHF. The CDR3, as DNA: TGTGCCACAAAACTTGGCGACAGGGTTAATCAGCCCCAGCATTTT.

The chain uses TRBV7-2 and TRBJ2-4; possible D gene TRBD2, 5 bases. V was cut by 5 bases and J by 0 bases, with 8 bases left in between. The germline CDR1 and CDR2 sequences are SGHTA and FQGNSA. The CDR3 sequence is 14 residues long. The CDR3 bases are TGTGCCAGCAGCCCCGCGGGAGCCAAAAACATTCAGTACTTC. This sequence encodes CASSPAGAKNIQYF.

The chain employs TRBV30 and TRBJ1-1; D not certain. Germline CDR1 is GTSNPN and CDR2 is SVGIG (reference sequence). Trimming took 7 bases from V and 0 from J, leaving 21 bases between them. The CDR3 spans 16 residues. The CDR3 DNA reads as TGTGCCTCGATCACGGGGAGGATTTTACTGAACACTGAAGCTTTCTTT. Its protein product is CASITGRILLNTEAFF.

The chain employs TRBV19 and TRBJ1-1, with unresolved D. Looked up from germline, CDR1 is LNHDA and CDR2 is SQIVND (reference sequence). Deletions cut 7 bases from V and 3 bases from J, with 15 bases between. The CDR3 covers 14 residues. The CDR3 loop reads CASTLRSVDTEAFF. CDR3 bases: TGTGCCAGTACCCTCCGATCGGTGGACACTGAAGCTTTCTTT. Combining the CDR3 with reference TRBV19 and TRBJ1-1 gives the whole variable domain DGGITQSPKYLFRKEGQNVTLSCEQNLNHDAMYWYRQDPGQGLRLIYYSQIVNDFQKGDIAEGYSVSREKKESFPLTVTSAQKNPTAFYLCASTLRSVDTEAFFGQGTRLTVV.

The chain has TRBV18 and TRBJ1-5; no definite D call. The CDR3 runs to 13 residues. V lost 6 bases and J 8 bases, leaving 14 bases between the germline ends. CDR1 and CDR2 (germline): KGHSH, LQKENI. CDR3 in amino acids: CASSPARSEPQHF. The CDR3 DNA sequence: TGTGCCAGCTCTCCCGCACGGAGTGAGCCCCAGCATTTT.

Only a few counts were recorded for this clone. The chain links TRBV7-2 to TRBJ1-1; D uncertain. The CDR3 runs to 14 residues. CDR1 and CDR2 (germline): SGHTA, FQGNSA. The V end lost 6 bases, the J end lost 1 base, and 12 bases lay between the germline ends. CDR3 nucleotides: TGTGCCAGCAGATGGGCGGCGGGGAACACTGAAGCTTTCTTT. Encoded protein: CASRWAAGNTEAFF.

This clone has more than one count but fewer than ten. CDR3 residues: CASSTGTAPTTNEKLFF. DNA of the CDR3: TGCGCCAGCAGCACGGGGACAGCACCGACAACTAATGAAAAACTGTTTTTT. V is TRBV5-1 and J is TRBJ1-4; 7 positions match TRBD1. The CDR3 spans 17 residues. The J segment lost 0 bases and the V segment lost 4 bases, leaving 9 bases of the junction unmatched. Per germline, CDR1 SGHRS and CDR2 YFSETQ.

This rearrangement joins TRBV6-1 to TRBJ2-7; TRBD1 is a possible D gene (6 bases). V was pared by 3 bases and J by 2 bases, with 14 bases between. From germline, CDR1 is MNHNS and CDR2 SASEGT. The CDR3 length is 15 residues. For the CDR3, the DNA is TGTGCCAGCAGTGATCCGGGACACATCCCCTACGAGCAGTACTTC. Translated: CASSDPGHIPYEQYF.